The 17 T cell receptor beta chains in this list originate from one sample, sequenced in a study of shared clonotypes between healthy human individuals. The repertoire was sequenced with immunoSEQ multiplex PCR; TCRdb's copy has only in-frame clones and lacks some. Of some 79,000 clones listed, 50% to 70% are singletons. Sequenced material: memory CD8+ T cells sorted from blood. Subset in this sample: CD45RO+ cells pooled with CCR7-negative TemRA cells. The receptors here all came from a man aged 25 to 40 in good health.

This clone showed up just a few times. The genes are TRBV7-8 and TRBJ2-7; D unresolved. V lost 1 base and J lost 4, with 8 bases in between. Germline V lookup: CDR1 SGHVS, CDR2 FQNEAQ. The CDR3 contains 13 residues. The CDR3 DNA reads TGTGCCAGCAGCTTAGTTCTCCATTACGAGCAGTACTTC. Translated, it gives CASSLVLHYEQYF.

There are a few counts of this clone. Other DNA sequences in this sample translate to the same CDR3. The chain combines TRBV7-6 with TRBJ2-1, with a weak D call TRBD2 (5 bases). Germline loops: CDR1 SGHVS, CDR2 FNYEAQ. The CDR3 totals 15 residues. V shed 1 base and J shed 0 bases, with 7 bases lying between them. The CDR3 bases are TGTGCCAGCAGCTTAGATGGAGGCTCCTACAATGAGCAGTTCTTC. It specifies CASSLDGGSYNEQFF.

This clone was detected once. This chain uses TRBV29-1 with TRBJ1-4, with D perhaps TRBD1 (6 bases). CDR1 is SQVTM, CDR2 ANQGSEA, per germline. The CDR3 has 15 residues. Trimming pared 1 base from V and 4 bases from J, leaving 13 bases between. The chain's CDR3 is CSVEGAQGLNEKLFF. CDR3 DNA sequence: TGCAGCGTTGAAGGGGCACAGGGACTTAATGAAAAACTGTTTTTT.

This chain links TRBV14 with TRBJ2-7; D ambiguous. The germline V gene encodes CDR1 SGHDN and CDR2 FVKESK. The CDR3 totals 11 residues. Deletions cut 4 bases from V and 7 bases from J, with 8 bases between. CDR3 in DNA: TGTGCCAGCAGCCTCTCAAGGGAGCAGTACTTC. Translated: CASSLSREQYF.

The chain carries TRBV7-8 and TRBJ2-7; D is uncertain. Trimming cost V 1 base and J 6 bases, with 7 bases left between them. From germline, CDR1 is SGHVS and CDR2 FQNEAQ. The CDR3 consists of 12 residues. CDR3 coding DNA: TGTGCCAGCAGCTTAGGAATGGGCGAGCAGTACTTC. Amino acids: CASSLGMGEQYF.

This clone was picked up one time. V is TRBV11-2 and J is TRBJ2-2, with D perhaps matching TRBD1 (5 bases). V was shortened by 1 base and J by 6 bases, with 9 bases between the two germline ends. The CDR3 spans 14 residues. From germline, CDR1 is SGHAT and CDR2 FQNNGV. CDR3 nucleotide sequence: TGTGCCAGCAGCTTAGTCAGGGTACCCGGGGAGCTGTTTTTT. Residues: CASSLVRVPGELFF.

The chain couples TRBV27 to TRBJ2-7, with D perhaps TRBD1 or TRBD2 (5 bases each). The CDR3 totals 15 residues. Germline CDR1 reads MNHEY; CDR2 reads SMNVEV (reference sequence). V was pared by 7 bases and J by 3 bases, with 19 bases between. The CDR3 nucleotides are TGTGCCAGCACCCCCCACGGGGCGTTCTTCTACGAGCAGTACTTC. Translation gives CASTPHGAFFYEQYF.

The count of this clone is one. The chain is built from TRBV4-1 and TRBJ1-2; no definite D call. The CDR3 sequence is 14 residues long. The germline gives CDR1 MGHRA, CDR2 YSYEKL. V dropped 1 base and J dropped 9 bases, with 15 bases sitting between them. DNA of the CDR3: TGCGCCAGCAGCCAAGGGAACTGGAGGTCGAGCTACACCTTC. It codes for CASSQGNWRSSYTF.

The CDR3 spells CAIYGANVLTF. In DNA form, the CDR3 reads TGTGCCATCTATGGGGCCAACGTCCTGACTTTC. The chain carries TRBV10-3 and TRBJ2-6; D gene ambiguous. Between the trimmed V and J ends, which lost 8 bases and 3 bases, there was a span of 2 bases. CDR3 length: 11 residues. Germline CDR1 reads ENHRY; CDR2 reads SYGVKD.

The chain couples TRBV18 to TRBJ2-3; 9 bases map to TRBD2. With 5 bases clipped from V and 1 base from J, the junction kept 4 bases outside the gene matches. This CDR3 has 15 residues. CDR1 is KGHSH and CDR2 is LQKENI in the germline V gene. CDR3 DNA: TGTGCCAGCTCAACGACTAGCGGAGGCACAGATACGCAGTATTTT. Its translation is CASSTTSGGTDTQYF.

The V gene is TRBV7-9, the J gene TRBJ2-1; 13 bases match TRBD2. V lost 5 bases and J lost 6; bases outside the gene matches: 4. CDR1 SEHNR and CDR2 FQNEAQ come from the germline V gene (reference sequence). This CDR3 contains 15 residues. As DNA, the CDR3 is TGTGCCAGCAGCCCGGGACTAGCGGGGCTCAATGAGCAGTTCTTC. Protein sequence: CASSPGLAGLNEQFF.

The rearrangement joins TRBV28 to TRBJ2-7; D possibly corresponds to TRBD1 (5 bases). Germline V gene data show CDR1 as MDHEN and CDR2 as SYDVKM. Trimming pared 4 bases from V and 3 bases from J, leaving 13 bases between. The CDR3 runs 14 residues. Written as DNA, the CDR3 is TGTGCCAGCAGTTCCAGGGTGTACAACTACGAGCAGTACTTC. Protein: CASSSRVYNYEQYF. Full variable domain (rest looked up from reference TRBV28 and TRBJ2-7): DVKVTQSSRYLVKRTGEKVFLECVQDMDHENMFWYRQDPGLGLRLIYFSYDVKMKEKGDIPEGYSVSREKKERFSLILESASTNQTSMYLCASSSRVYNYEQYFGPGTRLTVT.

The CDR3 region has the DNA TGTGCCAGCAGCTTAACTTGGGGGGCAGACACTGAAGCTTTCTTT. Its translation is CASSLTWGADTEAFF. The chain couples TRBV7-8 to TRBJ1-1; D is possibly TRBD1 (6 bases). Germline lookup yields CDR1 SGHVS and CDR2 FQNEAQ. The CDR3 runs to 15 residues. V was trimmed by 2 bases and J by 3 bases, leaving 13 bases between them.

The chain employs TRBV9 and TRBJ2-1; TRBD1 might be the D (6 bases). V lost 2 bases, J lost 9 bases, and 12 bases lay in between. CDR1 is SGDLS and CDR2 is YYNGEE in the germline V gene. The CDR3 contains 13 residues. The CDR3 loop is CASSVIQGFEQFF. In DNA, the CDR3 is TGTGCCAGCAGCGTGATACAGGGATTTGAGCAGTTCTTC.

V is TRBV5-1 and J is TRBJ2-1; the D gene is possibly TRBD2 (5 bases). The CDR3 runs to 13 residues. Germline-derived CDR1 and CDR2 are SGHRS and YFSETQ. Trimming left V 3 bases short and J 6 bases short, with 10 bases between. CDR3 bases: TGCGCCAGCAGCTCGGACTCGGGCAATGAGCAGTTCTTC. Its protein product is CASSSDSGNEQFF.

V and J are TRBV18 and TRBJ2-3; D may correspond to TRBD1 or TRBD2 (5 bases each). V gave up 3 bases and J gave up 5 bases, with 21 bases separating them. This CDR3 is built from 17 residues. Germline loops: CDR1 KGHSH, CDR2 LQKENI. CDR3 nucleotide sequence: TGTGCCAGCTCACCCGCTTATCGGGACCTAGGGAAAGATACGCAGTATTTT. This sequence encodes CASSPAYRDLGKDTQYF. The whole variable domain, remainder taken from reference TRBV18 and TRBJ2-3, is NAGVMQNPRHLVRRRGQEARLRCSPMKGHSHVYWYRQLPEEGLKFMVYLQKENIIDESGMPKERFSAEFPKEGPSILRIQQVVRGDSAAYFCASSPAYRDLGKDTQYFGPGTRLTVL.

The V and J genes are TRBV6-5 and TRBJ2-7; possible D gene TRBD2, 6 bases. V lost 5 bases to trimming and J lost 1 base, with 9 bases between them. Germline values: CDR1 MNHEY, CDR2 SVGAGI. The CDR3 loop spans 13 amino acids. The CDR3 here is CASSPLASYEQYF. Here the CDR3 DNA reads TGTGCCAGCAGTCCCCTAGCGTCCTACGAGCAGTACTTC.